This T cell receptor beta chain derives from a study of somatic mutations in cytotoxic T cells in rheumatoid arthritis. Study background: A subset of V beta antibody-stained T-cell populations was isolated by flow sorting, reaching nearly 100% purity, and this subset included V beta1+ cells that went on to TCRB sequencing.

Authors' methods: Some patient CD8+ clones were larger than 1%, and these rarely matched published virus-specific TCRB sequences. The assay was immunoSEQ multiplex PCR, and TCRdb's table has in-frame clones only and misses some. Clonal size and the V and J genes are those of that table, whereas D and trimming came from the DNA. The sample yields 15,000 to 20,000 clones, 60% to 80% seen once. The length of the CDR3 is 13 residues. Germline V CDR1 and CDR2: SGDLS, YYNGEE. V was cut by 5 bases and J by 0 bases, with 8 bases left in between. This chain connects TRBV9 to TRBJ1-1, with D unclear. This TCR came from an adult with rheumatoid arthritis. Specimen: CD8+ T cells sorted from blood. CDR3 sequence reads: CASRGFMNTEAFF. DNA for the CDR3: TGTGCCAGCAGGGGCTTCATGAACACTGAAGCTTTCTTT. Based on the CDR3 plus reference TRBV9 and TRBJ1-1, the full variable domain is DSGVTQTPKHLITATGQRVTLRCSPRSGDLSVYWYQQSLDQGLQFLIQYYNGEERAKGNILERFSAQQFPDLHSELNLSSLELGDSALYFCASRGFMNTEAFFGQGTRLTVV.